These T cell receptor beta chains were read from a single sample in a study of identical twins. TCRdb re-derived calls from the 5' RACE reads in MiXCR, one entry per CDR3 protein. The repertoire holds 200,000 to 300,000 distinct CDR3 sequences, about 10% seen once, with more than 8.5% in the top ten. The material sequenced was memory T cells sorted from blood. The receptor source for this set is a man between 50 and 59 years old in good health. The CDR3 runs from the conserved cysteine through the conserved F or W. Fields, in order: J gene, V gene, D gene, clone size, CDR3 protein, CDR3 DNA. D genes are given only for firm matches. A clone size is listed for some rows: how often the clone was seen (once, few, many), or a class if it is expanded.

J: TRBJ1-1; V: TRBV9; D: NA; size: many; CDR3: CASSAPPTTEAFF; DNA: TGTGCCAGCAGCGCCCCCCCAACCACTGAAGCTTTCTTT
J: TRBJ2-7; V: TRBV20-1; D: TRBD1; size: many; CDR3: CSATTGTGVNEQYF; DNA: TGCAGTGCCACGACCGGGACAGGGGTCAACGAGCAGTACTTC
J: TRBJ2-3; V: TRBV9; D: NA; size: NA; CDR3: CASSVDPSTQDTQYF; DNA: TGTGCCAGCAGCGTAGATCCATCAACGCAGGATACGCAGTATTTT
J: TRBJ2-7; V: TRBV20-1; D: NA; size: few; CDR3: CSARDHRASAYSYEQYF; DNA: TGCAGTGCTAGAGATCATAGGGCTAGCGCTTATTCCTACGAGCAGTACTTC
J: TRBJ1-2; V: TRBV15; D: NA; size: many; CDR3: CATSRENNYGYTF; DNA: TGTGCCACCAGCAGAGAGAACAACTATGGCTACACCTTC
J: TRBJ2-5; V: TRBV29-1; D: TRBD2; size: few; CDR3: CSGRTSGGQETQYF; DNA: TGCAGCGGGAGGACTAGCGGGGGGCAAGAGACCCAGTACTTC
J: TRBJ2-5; V: TRBV9; D: TRBD2; size: NA; CDR3: CASSEGGLATQYF; DNA: TGTGCCAGCAGTGAAGGGGGACTAGCGACCCAGTACTTC
J: TRBJ2-7; V: TRBV28; D: NA; size: many; CDR3: CASSSDTVFYEQYF; DNA: TGTGCCAGCAGTTCGGACACGGTTTTCTACGAGCAGTACTTC
J: TRBJ1-2; V: TRBV29-1; D: NA; size: NA; CDR3: CSVVPAGGYGYTF; DNA: TGCAGCGTTGTACCGGCGGGCGGCTATGGCTACACCTTC
J: TRBJ1-6; V: TRBV24-1; D: NA; size: NA; CDR3: CATGGTGIGYSPLHF; DNA: TGTGCCACCGGGGGAACAGGGATTGGTTATTCACCCCTCCACTTT
J: TRBJ1-3; V: TRBV20-1; D: NA; size: many; CDR3: CSVSYSGNTIYF; DNA: TGCAGTGTGTCCTACTCTGGAAACACCATATATTTT
J: TRBJ2-5; V: TRBV20-1; D: NA; size: NA; CDR3: CSAVKPGIQETQYF; DNA: TGCAGTGCTGTAAAACCGGGCATACAAGAGACCCAGTACTTC
J: TRBJ2-1; V: TRBV28; D: TRBD2; size: many; CDR3: CASSPLGLAGEGGSYNEQFF; DNA: TGTGCCAGCAGCCCTTTGGGACTAGCGGGAGAGGGCGGCTCCTACAATGAGCAGTTCTTC
J: TRBJ1-2; V: TRBV7-9; D: NA; size: many; CDR3: CASRPFYGYTF; DNA: TGTGCCAGCAGGCCGTTCTATGGCTACACCTTC
J: TRBJ2-1; V: TRBV6-2/TRBV6-3; D: NA; size: many; CDR3: CASSYLDTLRGNEQFF; DNA: TGTGCCAGCAGTTACTTGGACACTCTAAGGGGGAATGAGCAGTTCTTC
J: TRBJ1-6; V: TRBV7-2; D: NA; size: NA; CDR3: CASKGTRGRANSPLHF; DNA: TGTGCCAGCAAGGGCACCCGAGGGCGCGCAAATTCACCCCTCCACTTT
J: TRBJ2-5; V: TRBV5-1; D: TRBD1; size: many; CDR3: CASSLQGRQETQYF; DNA: TGCGCCAGCAGCTTACAGGGGCGACAAGAGACCCAGTACTTC
J: TRBJ2-1; V: TRBV7-2; D: NA; size: NA; CDR3: CASSLVRGDAANEQFF; DNA: TGTGCCAGCAGCTTAGTTAGGGGCGACGCGGCTAATGAGCAGTTCTTC
J: TRBJ2-7; V: TRBV3-1; D: NA; size: NA; CDR3: CASSQDPGNPYEQYF; DNA: TGTGCCAGCAGCCAAGACCCAGGGAATCCCTACGAGCAGTACTTC
J: TRBJ2-7; V: TRBV28; D: NA; size: NA; CDR3: CATWGNSAYEQYF; DNA: TGTGCCACCTGGGGGAATAGTGCCTACGAGCAGTACTTC
J: TRBJ1-1; V: TRBV12-3/TRBV12-4; D: NA; size: many; CDR3: CASSFHGGSGTEAFF; DNA: TGTGCCAGCAGTTTTCATGGCGGATCGGGCACTGAAGCTTTCTTT
J: TRBJ2-3; V: TRBV20-1; D: NA; size: many; CDR3: CSASLADTQYF; DNA: TGCAGTGCTAGTCTCGCAGATACGCAGTATTTT
J: TRBJ1-5; V: TRBV6-2/TRBV6-3; D: NA; size: few; CDR3: CASSYSEQGGQPQHF; DNA: TGTGCCAGCAGTTACTCAGAACAGGGAGGGCAGCCCCAGCATTTT
J: TRBJ2-5; V: TRBV5-1; D: NA; size: many; CDR3: CASKPGQPQETQYF; DNA: TGCGCCAGCAAACCCGGACAGCCCCAAGAGACCCAGTACTTC
J: TRBJ1-1; V: TRBV5-1; D: NA; size: many; CDR3: CASSLDQSKIQAFF; DNA: TGCGCCAGCAGCTTGGACCAAAGTAAAATCCAAGCTTTCTTT
J: TRBJ2-2; V: TRBV27; D: NA; size: few; CDR3: CASRLTYRDNTLSNTGELFF; DNA: TGTGCCAGCCGATTGACCTATCGGGACAACACGTTATCGAACACCGGGGAGCTGTTTTTT
J: TRBJ2-7; V: TRBV28; D: TRBD1; size: NA; CDR3: CASRGQGIGEQYF; DNA: TGTGCCAGCAGGGGACAGGGTATCGGCGAGCAGTACTTC
J: TRBJ2-2; V: TRBV9; D: NA; size: few; CDR3: CASSVVGGELFF; DNA: TGTGCCAGCAGCGTAGTTGGCGGGGAGCTGTTTTTT
J: TRBJ2-3; V: TRBV15; D: NA; size: once; CDR3: CATSRDITGATDTQYF; DNA: TGTGCCACCAGCAGAGATATAACGGGGGCCACAGATACGCAGTATTTT
J: TRBJ1-1; V: TRBV28; D: NA; size: few; CDR3: CASTLMGRGTEAFF; DNA: TGTGCCAGCACCCTGATGGGCAGGGGCACTGAAGCTTTCTTT
J: TRBJ1-2; V: TRBV7-2; D: NA; size: few; CDR3: CASSTEGPSYGYTF; DNA: TGTGCCAGCAGCACGGAGGGACCAAGCTATGGCTACACCTTC
J: TRBJ1-1; V: TRBV12-3/TRBV12-4; D: TRBD1; size: many; CDR3: CASSRGGQGLKEAFF; DNA: TGTGCCAGCAGCCGCGGGGGACAGGGTTTGAAGGAAGCTTTCTTT
J: TRBJ2-5; V: TRBV12-3/TRBV12-4; D: NA; size: many; CDR3: CASSLAWETQYF; DNA: TGTGCCAGCAGTCTTGCTTGGGAGACCCAGTACTTC
J: TRBJ2-7; V: TRBV10-1; D: NA; size: NA; CDR3: CASSDRDYEQYF; DNA: TGCGCCAGCAGTGACCGGGACTACGAGCAGTACTTC
J: TRBJ2-3; V: TRBV12-3/TRBV12-4; D: NA; size: many; CDR3: CANKKDSTDTQYF; DNA: TGTGCCAACAAAAAAGATAGCACAGATACGCAGTATTTT
J: TRBJ2-5; V: TRBV11-2; D: TRBD1; size: NA; CDR3: CASSKDRGQETQYF; DNA: TGTGCCAGCAGCAAGGACAGGGGGCAAGAGACCCAGTACTTC
J: TRBJ1-6; V: TRBV20-1; D: NA; size: NA; CDR3: CSATGRSGSPLHF; DNA: TGCAGTGCTACAGGGCGAAGTGGATCACCCCTCCACTTT
J: TRBJ1-2; V: TRBV28; D: NA; size: NA; CDR3: CATLQAKGNYGYTF; DNA: TGTGCCACCCTACAGGCTAAGGGGAACTATGGCTACACCTTC
J: TRBJ2-3; V: TRBV12-3/TRBV12-4; D: NA; size: NA; CDR3: CASSLSGQLYNTDTQYF; DNA: TGTGCCAGCAGTCTCTCTGGACAGCTATATAACACAGATACGCAGTATTTT
J: TRBJ2-1; V: TRBV14; D: NA; size: many; CDR3: CASSHGPYLAFNEQFF; DNA: TGTGCCAGCAGCCATGGACCCTATCTAGCGTTCAATGAGCAGTTCTTC
J: TRBJ2-7; V: TRBV6-2/TRBV6-3; D: TRBD2; size: few; CDR3: CASSQLPGLAGARSEQYF; DNA: TGTGCCAGCAGTCAACTTCCGGGACTAGCGGGAGCTAGGTCCGAGCAGTACTTC
J: TRBJ1-1; V: TRBV18; D: NA; size: many; CDR3: CASSTKQGTEAFF; DNA: TGTGCCAGCTCAACAAAACAGGGCACTGAAGCTTTCTTT
J: TRBJ2-2; V: TRBV11-2; D: TRBD1; size: NA; CDR3: CASSLRTGATGELFF; DNA: TGTGCCAGCAGCTTGCGGACAGGGGCCACCGGGGAGCTGTTTTTT
J: TRBJ2-3; V: TRBV11-1; D: NA; size: many; CDR3: CASSQGLEADTQYF; DNA: TGTGCCAGCAGCCAGGGACTCGAGGCAGATACGCAGTATTTT
J: TRBJ2-2; V: TRBV29-1; D: TRBD2; size: few; CDR3: CSVRGAGDGELFF; DNA: TGCAGCGTTCGGGGAGCGGGGGACGGGGAGCTGTTTTTT
J: TRBJ2-1; V: TRBV12-3/TRBV12-4; D: NA; size: many; CDR3: CASSRTSREQFF; DNA: TGTGCCAGCAGTCGGACCTCCCGTGAGCAGTTCTTC
J: TRBJ2-7; V: TRBV7-2; D: NA; size: NA; CDR3: CASSLAVPRREYEQYF; DNA: TGTGCCAGCAGCTTAGCGGTTCCCAGGAGAGAGTACGAGCAGTACTTC
J: TRBJ2-1; V: TRBV28; D: TRBD2; size: many; CDR3: CASSLSGLAGGSYNEQFF; DNA: TGTGCCAGCAGTTTAAGTGGCCTAGCGGGAGGGTCCTACAATGAGCAGTTCTTC
J: TRBJ2-1; V: TRBV18; D: TRBD1; size: many; CDR3: CASSRTGVYNEQFF; DNA: TGTGCCAGCTCACGGACAGGGGTATACAATGAGCAGTTCTTC
J: TRBJ2-1; V: TRBV12-3/TRBV12-4; D: NA; size: many; CDR3: CASSLGGLAAYNEQFF; DNA: TGTGCCAGCAGTTTAGGGGGCCTAGCTGCCTACAATGAGCAGTTCTTC
J: TRBJ2-7; V: TRBV12-3/TRBV12-4; D: NA; size: NA; CDR3: CASSLEMIGREQYF; DNA: TGTGCCAGCAGTTTGGAAATGATCGGCCGGGAGCAGTACTTC
J: TRBJ1-1; V: TRBV12-3/TRBV12-4; D: NA; size: NA; CDR3: CASSPFPGQLNTEAFF; DNA: TGTGCCAGCAGCCCATTTCCGGGACAATTGAACACTGAAGCTTTCTTT